This T cell receptor (beta chain) was sequenced in a study of tumor-infiltrating lymphocytes in primary liver carcinoma (dated by TCRdb to the late 2010s). Broadly, across the study: Hepatocellular carcinoma (four) or combined HCC and intrahepatic cholangiocarcinoma (one) was present in the five patients, who were three men and two women aged 30 to 69 years. Roughly 3.65 to 8 million productive TCRbeta reads were obtained per sample, and no significant difference in read depth was found between tissue types. The study combined TCRbeta repertoire sequencing, expression microarrays and whole-exome sequencing across five regions of each liver tumor, with adjacent normal tissue and blood. Tumors of the five patients were stage T1-T3 N0M0 with maximum diameters of roughly 4.2 to 11 cm. A total of 35 or so specimens from 5 patients underwent TCRbeta repertoire sequencing, comprising around 25 tumor regions, 5 adjacent noncancerous liver tissues and 5 peripheral blood samples. Repertoires from technical replicates were highly reproducible, with mean shared-clone rates about 0.88 and correlation coefficients above 0.95. The 20 to 30 tumor region samples were profiled with Agilent mRNA microarrays so that TCRbeta repertoire diversity could be related to the local molecular phenotype.

Total RNA and DNA were co-extracted without cell sorting from 20-30 mg of bulk tissue using the AllPrep DNA/RNA mini kit. Four to six patients with histopathologically diagnosed primary liver carcinoma underwent surgical resection in China between 2015 and early 2016. Chronic HBV infection was present in the patients, and the patients were treatment-naive at sampling. Each tumor was sampled at five spatially separated regions: the superior, inferior, left-lateral and right-lateral poles and the tumor centre. Histological examination found more than 90% viable tumor cells in every tumor sample. Pieces of fresh tumor and adjacent tissue were cut in half, with one half kept in RNAlater at -80 degrees C and the other half sent for histology. About this clonotype: Its antigen remains undetermined. Base qualities are not provided; no much larger clone lies one nucleotide away.

What the work shows at the level of the full study, not this receptor alone: Only about 7-24% of top clones were found in all five regions of a tumor, suggesting spatial heterogeneity of tumor-infiltrating T cells. Since the samples were bulk and unsorted, there was no way to compare CD4+ and CD8+ T cell repertoires. Because only the TCR beta chain was sequenced and unpaired alpha chains were not captured, true repertoire diversity is likely underestimated. A significantly larger repertoire fraction was made up by the top 250 clones in tumors than in blood (p = 0.039). Only 4 or 5 patients were included in the study, and the authors note that the findings should be validated in a larger study. Repertoire overlap was higher between tumor regions (mean around 36%) than tumor-adjacent (approximately 17%) or tumor-blood (approximately 14%) pairs, consistent with antigen-driven expansion.

A constant-region primer and ProtoScript II reverse transcriptase were used to reverse-transcribe TCRbeta-specific cDNA from roughly 500 ng total RNA. Construction of the TCRbeta libraries relied on three nested rounds of multiplex PCR, following a slightly modified ARM-PCR procedure. A final 25-cycle PCR with Deep VentR polymerase added sample barcodes and Illumina adapters. Before sequencing, amplicons of 200-500 bp were gel-purified using a QIAquick gel extraction kit. An Illumina HiSeq 2500 was used to sequence the TCRbeta amplicons, generating 250-bp paired-end reads. The paper's processing steps were these. Trimmomatic v0.33 was used to quality-trim the reads, and FLASH v1.2.11 was used to merge paired reads so that full CDR3 sequences could be recovered. MiGEC v1.2.1b assigned V, D and J germline segments to the rearranged TCRbeta sequences. Clonotype statistics and Shannon-Wiener diversity indices were computed with VDJtools v1.0.0. Except for diversity analysis, only the 250 most abundant clonotypes of each sample were used in subsequent analyses to reduce sampling bias. TCRdb passed the public sequencing reads through fastp at Q25 and MiXCR, retaining productive beta sequences. Here each entry gathers all rows of one CDR3 protein and keeps the most common genes and DNA. Here the V and J calls rest on TCRdb's processing, not on the authors' analysis. Within this sample are roughly 20,000 distinct CDR3 sequences, with approximately 79% of them counted one time only. Approximately 41% of the sample comes from the top ten.

The clonotype was recovered from a woman younger than 45 with primary liver carcinoma and hepatitis B virus infection. What was sequenced was liver tumor tissue from sampling region 4. The cell subset or site tag for this specimen amounts to: tumor region T4, right-lateral pole.

The CDR3 region: CANSLGLAGVAGELFF. In nucleotide form, the sequence is TGTGCCAACAGTTTAGGGCTAGCGGGAGTTGCCGGGGAGCTGTTTTTT. The V gene is TRBV7-9 and the J gene is TRBJ2-2, and 10 junctional nucleotides match TRBD2. The CDR3 runs 16 amino acids, cysteine and phenylalanine included. CDR3 DNA is the only sequence kept; it has 48 bases, read in frame from the first base. V is trimmed back by 10 bases and J by 6 bases, and the junction contains 14 bases that no gene match accounts for. Based on the germline V gene (reference sequence), the CDR1 and CDR2 sequences are SEHNR and FQNEAQ. The CDR3, completed at both ends by the reference TRBV7-9 and TRBJ2-2 genes, gives the full variable domain DTGVSQNPRHKITKRGQNVTFRCDPISEHNRLYWYRQTLGQGPEFLTYFQNEAQLEKSRLLSDRFSAERPKGSFSTLEIQRTEQGDSAMYLCANSLGLAGVAGELFFGEGSRLTVL.